These T cell receptor beta chains were read from a single sample in a study of blood T cells in healthy people across ages. TCRdb re-analysed the 5' RACE reads in MiXCR, keeping a single row per CDR3 protein. This sample has 1.5 million to 2 million distinct CDR3 sequences, with about 31% found just once. The sample consisted of blood. All receptors derive from a woman between 25 and 40 years old in good health. Both conserved end residues are part of each CDR3.

>TRBV7-6|TRBJ2-1
CASSATRGATPYNEQFF
>TRBV3-1|.
CASSQVSLYEQYF
>TRBV30|TRBJ1-2
CAWSPPGAGYTF
>TRBV15|TRBJ2-5
CATSRGTQETQYF
>TRBV11-2|TRBJ2-3
CASSARGRVVTDTQYF
>TRBV2|TRBJ2-3
CASAGTPPTDTQYF
>TRBV5-1|TRBJ2-2
CASSPSRGLTGELFF
>TRBV20-1|TRBJ1-3
CSARDPNTIYF
>TRBV4-2|TRBJ2-7
CASSQGGTGANEQYF
>TRBV29-1|TRBJ1-2
CSVRRGDGYTF
>TRBV9|.
CASSLGQGGKTQYF
>TRBV3-1|TRBJ1-1
CASSQLSGEAFF
>TRBV3-1|TRBJ2-2
CASSQGIVGFGELFF
>TRBV6-4|TRBJ1-1
CASTGRGRDTEAFF
>TRBV9|TRBJ2-3
CASSGGVLTSSTDTQYF
>TRBV9|TRBJ2-2
CASSVGASNTGELFF
>TRBV15|TRBJ1-2
CATQKPGQGISGYTF
>TRBV9|TRBJ2-1
CASSVFSGGAEQFF
>TRBV7-9|TRBJ2-3
CASSPLWSSLGATPTDTQYF
>TRBV9|TRBJ2-3
CASSASADLTDTQYF
>TRBV7-9|TRBJ2-7
CASTTGTRIDEQYF
>TRBV5-1|TRBJ1-4
CASSSSTDRANEKLFF
>TRBV12-3/TRBV12-4|.
CASINPVTWKIYEQYF
>TRBV5-5|TRBJ2-7
CASSWGPLSYEQYF
>TRBV20-1|TRBJ2-3
CSAPGSRTDTQYF
>TRBV10-3|TRBJ2-7
CAISEAGGPSYEQYF
>TRBV9|TRBJ2-3
CASSVRLAEGGRTQYF
>TRBV5-1|TRBJ2-6
CASSLGQGWANVLTF
>TRBV4-1|TRBJ2-5
CASSQDGTSGPQETQYF
>TRBV5-1|TRBJ1-2
CASSLPMGQGDGYTF
>TRBV5-1|TRBJ2-6
CASSSGTGTSGANVLTF
>TRBV20-1|TRBJ1-4
CSAPEKGTGNEKLFF
>TRBV3-1|TRBJ2-6
CASSLGLGANVPTF
>TRBV3-1|TRBJ1-5
CASSQDSTGYQPQHF
>TRBV20-1|TRBJ1-1
CSARGTEHTEAFF
>TRBV20-1|TRBJ1-5
CSASPDHPNQPQHF
>TRBV5-5|TRBJ2-1
CASSPDTYNEQFF
>TRBV15|TRBJ1-5
CATPRRQPQHF
>TRBV9|TRBJ2-1
CASRAGTTDEQFF
>TRBV21-1|TRBJ2-3
CATTRGLGTDTQYF
>TRBV20-1|TRBJ2-5
CSAPGLAGTFQETQYF
>TRBV5-1|TRBJ2-5
CASSLGGPSGRYQETQYF
>TRBV19|TRBJ1-5
CASTGKVYQPQHF
>TRBV19|TRBJ2-1
CASSGEPRDEQFF
>TRBV20-1|TRBJ1-2
CSARPGQGGYGYTF
>TRBV6-2/TRBV6-3|.
CTSYSVTFEQYF
>TRBV20-1|TRBJ2-7
CKTQMAGELGEQYF
>TRBV7-2|TRBJ2-3
CASSLVPRLGTDTQYF
>TRBV27|TRBJ2-7
CASSHGTSSYEQYF
>TRBV5-6|TRBJ2-3
CASSLSAGDSTDTQYF
>TRBV30|TRBJ1-2
CAWSPGQTYGYTF
>TRBV28|TRBJ1-2
CASTDGQGGRGYTF
>TRBV20-1|TRBJ2-3
CSATSGRADTQYF
>TRBV5-1|TRBJ2-2
CASSLRGQGGTGELFF